The clone carrying this TCR beta chain appeared once. Sequence at one end of the junction differs from germline and may be a read error. These data come from a study of radiation and T cells in renal cell carcinoma. The length of the CDR3 is 14 residues. The V gene's germline CDR1 is MNHEY and CDR2 SVGAGI. TCRdb's table, derived via immunoSEQ multiplex PCR, lists solely in-frame clones and lacks some. The top ten clones hold 11% of a sample with 150,000 to 200,000 clones, 88% of them seen once. Time point given: blood 4 weeks post-SBRT, at nephrectomy. Treatment: 15 Gy SBRT to primary tumor, nephrectomy 4 weeks later.

The chain has TRBV6-5 and TRBJ1-6; D ambiguous. This sequence originates from a woman aged 50 to 60 with renal cell carcinoma. Here the sequenced sample was blood, taken from a patient whose treatment included radiotherapy and nephrectomy. CDR3 in DNA: TGTGCCAGCAGCTACTACGGCGGTGATTCACCCCTCCACTTT. Translated, it gives CASSYYGGDSPLHF.